This T cell receptor beta chain was captured in a study of blood T cell repertoires in COVID-19. Study context: In each case, the material was cDNA or gDNA derived from T cells, B-cell-depleted T cells, or PBMCs.

Original analysis: Counts of nucleated cells, estimated from reference gene primer amplification, were obtained. The table came from immunoSEQ multiplex PCR; TCRdb's copy has only in-frame clones and leaves some out. Clone size and V and J calls were adopted from that table, with D and trimming inferred from the DNA. The table has roughly 68,000 clones, roughly nine tenths seen once. This clone was detected once. The sample taken for sequencing was peripheral blood. The clonotype originates from a woman aged 45-60 years with active COVID-19.

The CDR3 reads CASSHKTTSGSGNEQYF. In nucleotides, the CDR3 is TGTGCCAGCAGCCATAAGACGACTAGCGGGAGCGGGAACGAGCAGTACTTC. The chain carries TRBV3-1 (or the pseudogene TRBV3-2) and TRBJ2-7; 12 bases fit TRBD2. The CDR3 has 17 residues. With 3 bases clipped from V and 5 bases from J, the junction kept 11 bases outside the gene matches. Germline CDR1 and CDR2: LGHDT and YNNKEL (reference sequence).